The text below deals with one TCR beta chain. TCRdb recomputed calls from the RT-PCR reads with MiXCR, one row per CDR3 protein. This sample has approximately 720,000 distinct CDR3 sequences; 13% to 15% occur once, and the top ten carry 3.6%. CDR1 is SEHNR and CDR2 is FQNEAQ in the germline V gene (reference sequence). This CDR3 spans 13 amino acids. The germline V and J ends were trimmed by 7 bases and 2 bases, with 11 bases remaining between them. J is TRBJ1-1 and V is TRBV7-9; D possibly corresponds to TRBD1 (6 bases). Sequenced material: memory CD4+ T cells from blood. The TCR sequence derives from a female donor in good health, serving as a healthy control. The CDR3 reads CASIRGTNTEAFF. CDR3 DNA sequence: TGTGCCAGCATCAGGGGAACCAACACTGAAGCTTTCTTT.